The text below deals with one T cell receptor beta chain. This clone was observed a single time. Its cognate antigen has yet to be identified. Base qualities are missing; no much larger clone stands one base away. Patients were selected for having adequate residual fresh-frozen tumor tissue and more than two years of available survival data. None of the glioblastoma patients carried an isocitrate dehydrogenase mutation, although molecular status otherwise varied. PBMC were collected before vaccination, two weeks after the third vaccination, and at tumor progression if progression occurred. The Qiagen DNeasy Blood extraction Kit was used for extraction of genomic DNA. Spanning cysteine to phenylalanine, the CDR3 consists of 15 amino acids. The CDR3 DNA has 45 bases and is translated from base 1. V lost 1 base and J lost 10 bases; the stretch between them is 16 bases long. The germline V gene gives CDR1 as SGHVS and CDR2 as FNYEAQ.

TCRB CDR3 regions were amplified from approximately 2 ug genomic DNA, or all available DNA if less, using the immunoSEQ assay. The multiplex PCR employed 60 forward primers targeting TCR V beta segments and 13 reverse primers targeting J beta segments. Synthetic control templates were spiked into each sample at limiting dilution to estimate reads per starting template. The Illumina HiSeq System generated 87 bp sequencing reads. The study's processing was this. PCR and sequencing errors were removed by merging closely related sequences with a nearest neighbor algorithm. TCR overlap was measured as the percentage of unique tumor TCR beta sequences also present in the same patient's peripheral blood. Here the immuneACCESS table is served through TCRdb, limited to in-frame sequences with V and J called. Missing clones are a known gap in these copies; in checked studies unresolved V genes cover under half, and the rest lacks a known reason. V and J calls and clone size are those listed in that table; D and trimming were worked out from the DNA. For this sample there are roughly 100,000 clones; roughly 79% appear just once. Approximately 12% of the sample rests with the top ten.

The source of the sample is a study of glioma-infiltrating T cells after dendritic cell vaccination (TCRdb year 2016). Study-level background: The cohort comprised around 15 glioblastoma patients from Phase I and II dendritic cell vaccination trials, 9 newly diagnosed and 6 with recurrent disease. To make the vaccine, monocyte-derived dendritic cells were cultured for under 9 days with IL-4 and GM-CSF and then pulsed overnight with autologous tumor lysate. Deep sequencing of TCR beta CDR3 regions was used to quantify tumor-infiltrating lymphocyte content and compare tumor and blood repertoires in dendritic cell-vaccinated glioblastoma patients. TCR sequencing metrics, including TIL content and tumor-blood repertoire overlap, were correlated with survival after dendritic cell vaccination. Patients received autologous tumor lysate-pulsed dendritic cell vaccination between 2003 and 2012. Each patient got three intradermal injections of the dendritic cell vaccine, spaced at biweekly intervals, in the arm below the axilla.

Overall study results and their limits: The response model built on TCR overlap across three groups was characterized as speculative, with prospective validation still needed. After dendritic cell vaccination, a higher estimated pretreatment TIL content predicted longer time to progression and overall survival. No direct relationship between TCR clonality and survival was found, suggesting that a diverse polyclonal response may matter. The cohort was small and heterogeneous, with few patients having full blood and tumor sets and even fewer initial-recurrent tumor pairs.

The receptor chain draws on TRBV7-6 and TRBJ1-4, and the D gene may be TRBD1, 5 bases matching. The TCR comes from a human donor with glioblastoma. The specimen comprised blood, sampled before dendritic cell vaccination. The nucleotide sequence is TGTGCCAGCAGCTTAGTCTATCAGGGCGTAGGAAAACTGTTTTTT. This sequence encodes CASSLVYQGVGKLFF.